This TCR beta chain derives from a study of OX40 agonist ivuxolimab in advanced cancers. Study background: Patients took ivuxolimab, an agonistic anti-OX40 (CD134) antibody. Past anti-PD-1, anti-PD-L1 or anti-CTLA-4 therapy was accepted, and 30% to 50% had received some. Study-wide findings and caveats: Relative to CD4+ cells, CD8+ T cells on average had more expanded clones.

A word on this clone: Its antigen is as yet unknown.

The repertoire was sequenced with immunoSEQ multiplex PCR; TCRdb's copy has only in-frame clones and lacks some. Of 50,000 or so clones listed, 65% to 90% were seen once; the top ten hold approximately 0.92%. This specimen consisted of CD4+ or CD8+ T cells sorted from blood, obtained in a trial of the OX40 agonist ivuxolimab. The receptor was isolated from an adult with an advanced solid tumor such as melanoma, head and neck, liver or kidney cancer.

The CDR3 here is CASSQDSSWTGFERVNPSYEQYF. CDR3 nucleotides: TGTGCCAGCAGCCAAGATTCTTCTTGGACAGGATTCGAGCGGGTGAACCCCTCCTACGAGCAGTACTTC. The gene calls are TRBV14 and TRBJ2-7; a possible D gene is TRBD1 (7 bases). This CDR3 is built from 23 residues. Germline CDR1 is SGHDN and CDR2 is FVKESK. The ends were cut back, 0 bases at V and 0 bases at J, with 33 bases in the middle. Based on the CDR3 plus reference TRBV14 and TRBJ2-7, the full variable domain is EAGVTQFPSHSVIEKGQTVTLRCDPISGHDNLYWYRRVMGKEIKFLLHFVKESKQDESGMPNNRFLAERTGGTYSTLKVQPAELEDSGVYFCASSQDSSWTGFERVNPSYEQYFGPGTRLTVT.